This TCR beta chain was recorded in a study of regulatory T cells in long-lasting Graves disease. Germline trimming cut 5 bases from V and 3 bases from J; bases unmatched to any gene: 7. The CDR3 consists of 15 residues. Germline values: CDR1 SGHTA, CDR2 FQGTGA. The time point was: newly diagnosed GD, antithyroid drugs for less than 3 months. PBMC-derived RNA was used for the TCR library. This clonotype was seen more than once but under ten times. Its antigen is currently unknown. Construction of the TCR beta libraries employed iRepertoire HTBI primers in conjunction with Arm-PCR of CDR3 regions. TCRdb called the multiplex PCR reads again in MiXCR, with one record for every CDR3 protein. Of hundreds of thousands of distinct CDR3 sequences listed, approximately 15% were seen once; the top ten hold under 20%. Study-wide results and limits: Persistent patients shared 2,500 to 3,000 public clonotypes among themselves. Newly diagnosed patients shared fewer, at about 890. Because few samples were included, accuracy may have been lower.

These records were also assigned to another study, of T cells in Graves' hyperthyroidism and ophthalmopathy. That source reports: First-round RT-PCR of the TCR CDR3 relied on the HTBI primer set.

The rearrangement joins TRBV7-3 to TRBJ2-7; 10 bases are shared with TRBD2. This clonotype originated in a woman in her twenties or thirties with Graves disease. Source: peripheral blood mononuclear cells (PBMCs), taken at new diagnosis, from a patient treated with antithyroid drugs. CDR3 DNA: TGTGCCAGCAGCCCCCACGGGACTAGCGACTACGAGCAGTACTTC. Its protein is CASSPHGTSDYEQYF.